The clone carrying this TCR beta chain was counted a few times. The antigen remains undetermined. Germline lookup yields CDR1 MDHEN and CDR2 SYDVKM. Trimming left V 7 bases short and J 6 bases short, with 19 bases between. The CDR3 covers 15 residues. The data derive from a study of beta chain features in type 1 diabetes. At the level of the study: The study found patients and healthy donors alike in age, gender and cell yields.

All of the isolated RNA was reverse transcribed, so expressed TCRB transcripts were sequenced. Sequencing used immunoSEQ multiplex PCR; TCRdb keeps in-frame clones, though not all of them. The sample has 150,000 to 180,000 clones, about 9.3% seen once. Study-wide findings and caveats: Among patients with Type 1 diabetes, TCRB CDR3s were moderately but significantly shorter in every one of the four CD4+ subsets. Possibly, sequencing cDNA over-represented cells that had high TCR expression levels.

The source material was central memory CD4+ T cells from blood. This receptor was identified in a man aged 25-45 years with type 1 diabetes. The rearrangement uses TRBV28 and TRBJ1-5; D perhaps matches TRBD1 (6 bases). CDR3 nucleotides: TGTGCCAGCAACGGGGGGTCCCAAGGGGGTCAGCCCCAGCATTTT. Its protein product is CASNGGSQGGQPQHF.